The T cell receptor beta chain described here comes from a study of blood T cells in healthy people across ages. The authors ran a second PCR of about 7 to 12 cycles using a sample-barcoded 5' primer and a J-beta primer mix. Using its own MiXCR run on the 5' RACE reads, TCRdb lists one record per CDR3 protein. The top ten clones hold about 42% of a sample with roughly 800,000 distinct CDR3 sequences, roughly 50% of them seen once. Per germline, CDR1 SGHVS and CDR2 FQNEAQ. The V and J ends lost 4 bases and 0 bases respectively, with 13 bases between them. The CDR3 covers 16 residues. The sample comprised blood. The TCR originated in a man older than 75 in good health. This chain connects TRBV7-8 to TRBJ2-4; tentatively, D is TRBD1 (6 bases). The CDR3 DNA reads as TGTGCCAGCAGCTCTACAGGGTTGGGAGCCAAAAACATTCAGTACTTC. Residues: CASSSTGLGAKNIQYF.